Only a few counts were recorded for the clone carrying this TCR beta chain. Its antigen is not known. An absence of ophthalmopathy progression within 18 months meant stable Graves' hyperthyroidism. Diagnoses were made from clinical symptoms, serum measures (thyroxine and TRAb), thyroid ultrasound and orbital computed tomography. The data derive from a study of T cells in Graves' hyperthyroidism and ophthalmopathy. Study observations and caveats: Ophthalmopathy prediction by the model preceded onset by a median approximately six months.

TCR beta CDR3 regions were amplified from RNA transcripts. A set of HTBI primers served as the primers for a first-round RT-PCR of the TCR CDR3. TCRdb fed the multiplex PCR reads into MiXCR, producing one record per CDR3 protein. Of about 420,000 distinct CDR3 sequences in the sample, roughly 15% are singletons; the top ten hold approximately 5.3%. Per the germline V gene, CDR1 is MDHEN and CDR2 is SYDVKM. Between the trimmed V and J ends, which lost 5 bases and 7 bases, there was a span of 14 bases. This CDR3 contains 14 residues. V gene TRBV28 combines with J gene TRBJ1-4, with D tentatively TRBD1 (6 bases). The source material was blood. The source is a woman between 18 and 29 years old with Graves' hyperthyroidism. The CDR3 bases are TGTGCCAGCAGTAAAGGGGGGTCTGGTGAAAAACTGTTTTTT. The encoded protein is CASSKGGSGEKLFF. Full variable domain (remainder filled in from reference TRBV28 and TRBJ1-4): DVKVTQSSRYLVKRTGEKVFLECVQDMDHENMFWYRQDPGLGLRLIYFSYDVKMKEKGDIPEGYSVSREKKERFSLILESASTNQTSMYLCASSKGGSGEKLFFGSGTQLSVL.